Listed here is a single TCR beta chain. Its antigen is undetermined. TCRdb used MiXCR to reprocess the 5' RACE reads, holding one entry per CDR3 protein. The top ten clones hold 40% to 50% of a sample with about 220,000 distinct CDR3 sequences, 15% to 20% of them seen once. CDR1 LNHNV and CDR2 YYDKDF come from the germline V gene (reference sequence). The germline V and J ends were trimmed by 1 base and 4 bases, with 13 bases remaining between them. The CDR3 is 15 amino acids. The data are from a study of CD8 T cells in ankylosing spondylitis. Whole-study findings and limits: Roughly eight highly homologous variants made up a TCR beta motif that seemed to typify ankylosing spondylitis blood.

The sequenced sample was blood, either unsorted or a sorted T cell fraction (not recorded which). V usage is TRBV15 and J usage is TRBJ2-5; D gene unclear. The TCR originated in a male donor with ankylosing spondylitis. The CDR3 DNA reads as TGTGCCACCAGCAGAGTCGGAGCTAGTGGAGAGACCCAGTACTTC. Translation gives CATSRVGASGETQYF.